This TCR beta chain appears in the sequencing data of a study of blood T cell repertoires in COVID-19. For the study at large: Sites in the United States, Italy and Spain provided acute and convalescent COVID-19 samples.

Some clones are missing from TCRdb's copy, which holds only in-frame ones; the method was immunoSEQ multiplex PCR. The sample includes tens of thousands of clones, less than 95% seen only once; the top ten take approximately 0.56%. Followed longitudinally, the Seattle patients had been enrolled during active infection. This CDR3 has 13 residues. V gave up 6 bases and J gave up 2 bases, with 11 bases separating them. The germline V gene has CDR1 SGHTA and CDR2 FQGTGA. Sample: peripheral blood. V and J are TRBV7-3 and TRBJ2-7, with a possible D match to TRBD2 (6 bases). This clonotype was obtained from a man aged 50-59 years with COVID-19, enrolled during active disease. The CDR3 nucleotides are TGTGCCAGCAGTCTAGCGCGTACCTACGAGCAGTACTTC. The encoded protein is CASSLARTYEQYF.